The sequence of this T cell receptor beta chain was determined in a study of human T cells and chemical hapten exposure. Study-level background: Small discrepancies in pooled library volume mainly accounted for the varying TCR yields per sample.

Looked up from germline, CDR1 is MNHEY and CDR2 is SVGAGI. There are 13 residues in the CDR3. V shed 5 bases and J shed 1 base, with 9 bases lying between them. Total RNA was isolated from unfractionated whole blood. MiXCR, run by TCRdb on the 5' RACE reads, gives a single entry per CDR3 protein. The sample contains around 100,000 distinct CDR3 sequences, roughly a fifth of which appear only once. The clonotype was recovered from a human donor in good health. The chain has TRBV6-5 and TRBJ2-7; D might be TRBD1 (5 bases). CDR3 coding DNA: TGTGCCAGCAGTCAGGGCCCTTCCTACGAGCAGTACTTC. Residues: CASSQGPSYEQYF.